This paragraph reports one TCR beta chain. Its antigen is currently unknown. With random hexamers, reverse transcription was performed on roughly 0.5 to 1 ug of RNA. TCRdb reprocessed the immunoSEQ multiplex PCR reads with MiXCR, giving one entry per CDR3 protein. This sample has about 240,000 distinct CDR3 sequences; about 96% occur once, and the top ten carry 0.08% to 0.11%. V gave up 1 base and J gave up 4 bases, with 14 bases separating them. The CDR3 is made up of 16 amino acids. CDR1 LNHNV and CDR2 YYDKDF come from the germline V gene (reference sequence). These data originate in a study of CD8 T cells in Susac syndrome. About the study: Treatment status at blood draw for the Susac syndrome patients was therapy-naive, corticosteroids, or intravenous immunoglobulin alone.

Overall study results and limits: A relatively small number of individuals underwent TCR sequencing and HLA analysis.

The sample was CD4+ T cells from PBMCs. The chain joins TRBV15 to TRBJ1-5; no clear D. This clonotype was obtained from a human donor with Susac syndrome. CDR3 coding DNA: TGTGCCACCAGCAGAGGAATTCGTCAGGTAAATCAGCCCCAGCATTTT. Protein: CATSRGIRQVNQPQHF.